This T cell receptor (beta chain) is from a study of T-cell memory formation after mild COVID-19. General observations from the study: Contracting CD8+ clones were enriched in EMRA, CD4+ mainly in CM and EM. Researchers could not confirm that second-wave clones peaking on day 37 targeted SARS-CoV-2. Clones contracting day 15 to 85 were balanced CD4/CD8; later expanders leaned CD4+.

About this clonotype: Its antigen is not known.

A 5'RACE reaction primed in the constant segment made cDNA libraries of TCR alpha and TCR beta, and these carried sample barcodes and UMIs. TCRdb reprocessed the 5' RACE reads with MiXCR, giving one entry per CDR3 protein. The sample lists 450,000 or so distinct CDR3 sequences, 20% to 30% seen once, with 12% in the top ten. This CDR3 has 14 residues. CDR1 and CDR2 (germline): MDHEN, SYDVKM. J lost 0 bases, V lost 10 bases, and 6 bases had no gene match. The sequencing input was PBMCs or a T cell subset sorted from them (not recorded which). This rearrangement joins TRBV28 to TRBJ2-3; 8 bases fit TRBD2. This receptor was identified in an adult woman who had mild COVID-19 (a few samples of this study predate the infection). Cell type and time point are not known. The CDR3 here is CATERGQSTDTQYF. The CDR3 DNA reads TGTGCCACAGAGCGGGGGCAAAGCACAGATACGCAGTATTTT.